This T cell receptor beta chain was obtained from a study of OX40 agonist ivuxolimab in advanced cancers. The study's findings and limits: Partial responders treated at 0.1-3.0 mg/kg exhibited clonal expansion among the lowest measured. Dose levels from 0.1 to 3.0 mg/kg saw CD4+ and CD8+ blood T cells expand clonally by week 6. Averaging showed that CD8+ T cells had more expanded clones than CD4+ did.

V lost 5 bases, J lost 1 base, and 12 bases stayed unmatched. CDR3 length: 17 residues. Germline lookup yields CDR1 SGHVS and CDR2 FNYEAQ. Comments on this clone: Antigen unknown.

Assay used: immunoSEQ multiplex PCR; TCRdb lists only in-frame clones, some missing. Of under 50,000 clones in the sample, around 88% are singletons; the top ten hold 31%. The material sequenced was CD4+ or CD8+ T cells sorted from blood, taken in a trial of the OX40 agonist ivuxolimab. This chain links TRBV7-6 with TRBJ2-5, with 8 nucleotides matching TRBD1. The source of this sequence is an adult with an advanced solid tumor such as melanoma, head and neck, liver or kidney cancer. The CDR3 region is CASSLNHRGSFQETQYF. The CDR3 DNA is TGTGCCAGCAGCCTCAACCACAGGGGGTCTTTCCAAGAGACCCAGTACTTC.